These T cell receptor beta chains were read from a single sample in a study of early T cells in non-severe SARS-CoV-2 infection. TCRdb fed the 5' RACE reads into MiXCR, producing one record per CDR3 protein. Here the sample spans about 53,000 distinct CDR3 sequences, approximately 12% being singletons. The sample in question was whole blood, obtained at baseline. These receptors all stem from an adult who was a healthcare worker with PCR-confirmed SARS-CoV-2 infection or an uninfected control (not recorded which). Each CDR3 is given with its conserved first and last residue. D genes are given only for firm matches. Clone size appears in some rows only: once, few, many, or a class for an expanded clone.

j_call | v_call | clone_size | d_call | cdr3_nt | cdr3_aa
TRBJ2-3 | TRBV7-3 | . | TRBD2 | TGTGCCAGCAGCAGGACTAGCCCCGGGACAGATACGCAGTATTTT | CASSRTSPGTDTQYF
TRBJ2-2 | TRBV14 | . | TRBD2 | TGTGCCAGCAGTCCGGGACTAGCGGATATGAACACCGGGGAGCTGTTTTTT | CASSPGLADMNTGELFF
TRBJ1-6 | TRBV7-9 | . | . | TGTGCCAGCAGCCCCCAGGGAGGGGTCTGGTCACCCCACCACTTT | CASSPQGGVWSPHHF
TRBJ1-1 | TRBV5-1 | . | . | TGCGCCAGCAGCTTGCTTCTGGGTGGGTCTGAAGCTTTCTTT | CASSLLLGGSEAFF
TRBJ2-2 | TRBV7-2 | . | TRBD2 | TGTGCCAGCAGCTTGACTAGCGGGAGAACCGGGGAGCTGTTTTTT | CASSLTSGRTGELFF
TRBJ2-1 | TRBV10-1 | . | TRBD2 | TGCGCCAGCAGTGAGGAGAGGCTAGCGGGAGCCAATGAGCAGTTCTTC | CASSEERLAGANEQFF
TRBJ2-7 | TRBV20-1 | . | TRBD2 | TGCAGTGCTAGGGATATAGCGGGAGGCCCCCACGAGCAGTACTTC | CSARDIAGGPHEQYF
TRBJ2-1 | TRBV6-2/TRBV6-3 | few | . | TGTGCCAGCAGTTACTCGACCAGCGGAGATCGGGAGCAGTTCTTC | CASSYSTSGDREQFF
TRBJ2-1 | TRBV20-1 | few | TRBD1 | TGCAGTGCCCAAAAAACCTCGACAGGGCGGCAGCAGTTCTTC | CSAQKTSTGRQQFF
TRBJ2-1 | TRBV18 | few | . | TGTGCCAGCTCACCTGAACTTGAGCAGTTCTTC | CASSPELEQFF
TRBJ2-3 | TRBV2 | . | . | TGTGCCTCACGGCAGGGTGTTCTTGGCACAGATACGCAGTATTTT | CASRQGVLGTDTQYF
TRBJ2-7 | TRBV27 | once | . | TGTGCCAGCAAACTACATACCGTTTACGAGCAGTACTTC | CASKLHTVYEQYF
TRBJ1-2 | TRBV4-1 | . | . | TGCGCCAGCAGCCAAGATCCAGGGGTTAGCTATGGCTACACCTTC | CASSQDPGVSYGYTF
TRBJ2-1 | TRBV6-5 | few | TRBD2 | TGTGCCGTAAACCCCGGGACTAGCGGGATGATGTACAATGAGCAGTTCTTC | CAVNPGTSGMMYNEQFF
TRBJ1-1 | TRBV28 | many | . | TGTGCCAGCAGTTTGCCCGATCCGGAAGCTTTCTTT | CASSLPDPEAFF
TRBJ1-1 | TRBV7-8 | many | . | TGTGCCAGCAGCTTAGCCGCGATGAACACTGAAGCTTTCTTT | CASSLAAMNTEAFF
TRBJ2-3 | TRBV14 | . | TRBD2 | TGTGCCAGCAGCCAAGGGGCGCTAGCGGGAGATACGCAGTATTTT | CASSQGALAGDTQYF
TRBJ2-7 | TRBV20-1 | few | TRBD2 | TGCAGTGCAGAAGGACGTGGCGGGAGGAGTTGGACCTACGAGCAGTACTTC | CSAEGRGGRSWTYEQYF
TRBJ1-6 | TRBV29-1 | . | TRBD1 | TGCAGCGTCTTGGACAGGGTGAATTCACCCCTCCACTTT | CSVLDRVNSPLHF
TRBJ2-3 | TRBV7-2 | few | . | TGTGCCAGCAACGGGGGTGGTCAGATAACAGATACGCAGTATTTT | CASNGGGQITDTQYF
TRBJ2-7 | TRBV28 | . | . | TGTGCCAGCAATCCCGTGAGAGGGGGGACCTCCTACGAGCAGTACTTC | CASNPVRGGTSYEQYF